The clone carrying this T cell receptor beta chain occurred once. This entry comes from a study of shared T cell receptors in the human thymus. Profiled with immunoSEQ multiplex PCR; TCRdb holds only in-frame clones, not every one. The data contain about 380,000 clones, about 95% of them seen just once; the ten biggest clones take up 0.02%. Germline V CDR1 and CDR2: SGDLS, YYNGEE. The CDR3 has 16 residues. The J segment lost 7 bases and the V segment lost 0 bases, leaving 4 bases of the junction unmatched. This receptor was obtained from a human donor. The source material was thymocytes. This rearrangement joins TRBV9 to TRBJ2-1; TRBD2 matches 13 bases. CDR3 sequence reads: CASSVGTSGRGNEQFF. As DNA, the CDR3 is TGTGCCAGCAGCGTAGGGACTAGCGGGAGAGGGAATGAGCAGTTCTTC.